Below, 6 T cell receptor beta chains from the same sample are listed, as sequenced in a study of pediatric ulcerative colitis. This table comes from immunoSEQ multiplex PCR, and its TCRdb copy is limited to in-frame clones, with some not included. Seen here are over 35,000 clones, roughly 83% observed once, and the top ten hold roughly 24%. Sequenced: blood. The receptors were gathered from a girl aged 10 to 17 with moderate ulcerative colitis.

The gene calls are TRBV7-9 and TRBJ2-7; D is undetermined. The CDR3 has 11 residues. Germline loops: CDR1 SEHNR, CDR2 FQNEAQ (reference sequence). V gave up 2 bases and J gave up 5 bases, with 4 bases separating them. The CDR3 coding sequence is TGTGCCAGCAGCTTACGGGACGAGCAGTACTTC. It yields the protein CASSLRDEQYF.

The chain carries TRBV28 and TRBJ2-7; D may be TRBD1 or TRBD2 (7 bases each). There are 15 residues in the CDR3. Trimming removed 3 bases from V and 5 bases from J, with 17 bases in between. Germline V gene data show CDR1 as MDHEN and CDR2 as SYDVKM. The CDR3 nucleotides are TGTGCCAGCAGTTTCAGGGGGGGGCTAGCGGACGAGCAGTACTTC. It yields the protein CASSFRGGLADEQYF. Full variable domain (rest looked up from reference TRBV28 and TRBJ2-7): DVKVTQSSRYLVKRTGEKVFLECVQDMDHENMFWYRQDPGLGLRLIYFSYDVKMKEKGDIPEGYSVSREKKERFSLILESASTNQTSMYLCASSFRGGLADEQYFGPGTRLTVT.

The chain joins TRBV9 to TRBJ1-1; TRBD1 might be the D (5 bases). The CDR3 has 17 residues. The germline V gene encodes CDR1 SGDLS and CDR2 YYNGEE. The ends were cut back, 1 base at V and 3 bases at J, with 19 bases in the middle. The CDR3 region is CASSVPPGGVLDTEAFF. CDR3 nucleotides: TGTGCCAGCAGCGTACCCCCTGGGGGAGTGCTCGACACTGAAGCTTTCTTT.

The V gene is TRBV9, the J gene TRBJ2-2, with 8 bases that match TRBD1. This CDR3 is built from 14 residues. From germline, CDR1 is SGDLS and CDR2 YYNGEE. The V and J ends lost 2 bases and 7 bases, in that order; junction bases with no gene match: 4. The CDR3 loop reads CASSVDRVGGELFF. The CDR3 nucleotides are TGTGCCAGCAGCGTGGACAGGGTTGGCGGGGAGCTGTTTTTT. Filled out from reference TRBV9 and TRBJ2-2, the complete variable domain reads DSGVTQTPKHLITATGQRVTLRCSPRSGDLSVYWYQQSLDQGLQFLIQYYNGEERAKGNILERFSAQQFPDLHSELNLSSLELGDSALYFCASSVDRVGGELFFGEGSRLTVL.

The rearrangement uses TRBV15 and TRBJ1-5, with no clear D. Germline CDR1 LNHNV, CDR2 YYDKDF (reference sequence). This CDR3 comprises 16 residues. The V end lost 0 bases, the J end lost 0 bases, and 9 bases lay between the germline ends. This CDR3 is CATSRDPGLSNQPQHF. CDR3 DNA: TGTGCCACCAGCAGAGATCCTGGGCTTAGCAATCAGCCCCAGCATTTT.

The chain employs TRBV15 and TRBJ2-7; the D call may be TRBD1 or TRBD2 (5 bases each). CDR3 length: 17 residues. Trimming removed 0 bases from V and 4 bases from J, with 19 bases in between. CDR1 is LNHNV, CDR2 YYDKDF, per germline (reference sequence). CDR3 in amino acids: CATSREDGTQVTYEQYF. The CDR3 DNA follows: TGTGCCACCAGCAGAGAAGATGGGACCCAGGTCACTTACGAGCAGTACTTC.